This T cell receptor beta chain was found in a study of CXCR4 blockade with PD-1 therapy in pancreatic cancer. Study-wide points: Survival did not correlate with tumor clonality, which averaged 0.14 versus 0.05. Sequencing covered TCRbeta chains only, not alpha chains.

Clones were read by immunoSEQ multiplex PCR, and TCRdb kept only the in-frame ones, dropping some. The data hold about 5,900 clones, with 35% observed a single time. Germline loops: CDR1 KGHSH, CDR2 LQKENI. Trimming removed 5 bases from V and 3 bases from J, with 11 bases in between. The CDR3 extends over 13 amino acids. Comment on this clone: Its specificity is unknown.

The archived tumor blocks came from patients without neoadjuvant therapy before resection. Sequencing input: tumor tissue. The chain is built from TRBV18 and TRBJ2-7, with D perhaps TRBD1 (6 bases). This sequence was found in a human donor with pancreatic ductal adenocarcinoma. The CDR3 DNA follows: TGTGCCAGCTCAAGTCGACAGGACTACGAGCAGTACTTC. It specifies CASSSRQDYEQYF.